The 15 T cell receptor beta chains below all came from one sample that was sequenced in a study of metastatic and nonmetastatic thyroid tumors (dated by TCRdb to 2018 to 2021). None of the patients had been given any treatment before thyroid surgery. The library relied on PCR. Sequenced on an Illumina HiSeq 4000. TCRdb cleaned the public reads at Q25 with fastp, built clones with MiXCR and kept in-frame beta chains. The sample data list around 25,000 clones, and about 24% of these were observed just once. Of the sample, approximately 20% falls within the top ten clones. Sequencing was performed on blood. The receptors originated from a male donor with papillary thyroid cancer or a benign thyroid nodule (not recorded which). Some clones in this sample may be carry-over from other donors' samples.

This clone came up many times. The chain couples TRBV4-1 to TRBJ1-1; 8 positions match TRBD1. The CDR3 sequence is 14 residues long. Germline loops: CDR1 MGHRA, CDR2 YSYEKL. Unmatched junction bases numbered 7, after V lost 2 bases and J lost 8 bases. The CDR3 bases are TGCGCCAGCAGCCAACCCCTCGGACAGGGAGAAGCTTTCTTT. This codes for CASSQPLGQGEAFF.

This clone was seen ten or more times. V usage is TRBV5-1 and J usage is TRBJ1-5, with a weak D call TRBD1 (6 bases). CDR1 is SGHRS and CDR2 is YFSETQ in the germline V gene. With 2 bases removed from V and 5 bases from J, the gap between germline ends came to 17 bases. This CDR3 comprises 16 residues. The CDR3 sequence: CASSLSPGDTYQPQHF. The CDR3 DNA follows: TGCGCCAGCAGCTTATCACCGGGGGACACTTATCAGCCCCAGCATTTT.

This clone was seen at least ten times. This chain joins TRBV29-1 and TRBJ2-5, with 12 bases fitting TRBD2. V was pared by 8 bases and J by 5 bases, with 3 bases of the junction left unmatched. Per the germline V gene, CDR1 is SQVTM and CDR2 is ANQGSEA. The CDR3 spans 12 residues. CDR3 protein: CSSGTSGETQYF. CDR3 bases: TGCAGCTCTGGGACTAGCGGGGAGACCCAGTACTTC.

In regard to this clone: Other DNA variants within this sample encode the same CDR3. The chain has TRBV4-1 and TRBJ1-5; D gene uncertain. The ends were cut back, 11 bases at V and 5 bases at J, with 16 bases in the middle. The germline CDR1 and CDR2 sequences are MGHRA and YSYEKL. The CDR3 consists of 13 residues. CDR3 DNA: TGCGCCGGTGCTGCCCGGACCGATCAGCCCCAGCATTTT. It encodes CAGAARTDQPQHF.

This clone was detected many times. This chain joins TRBV20-1 and TRBJ2-1; TRBD1 might be the D (6 bases). In germline, CDR1 is DFQATT, CDR2 SNEGSKA (reference sequence). Between the trimmed V and J ends, which lost 6 bases and 9 bases, there was a span of 18 bases. The CDR3 spans 13 residues. CDR3 bases: TGCAGTGCCACCTCCCCTGGGGGCGGTGAGCAGTTCTTC. It is translated as CSATSPGGGEQFF.

This clone was counted at least ten times. The J gene is TRBJ1-5, the V gene TRBV5-6; 9 nucleotides line up with TRBD1. CDR1 is SGHDT, CDR2 YYEEEE, per germline. The CDR3 has 16 residues. V was pared by 3 bases and J by 3 bases, with 7 bases of the junction left unmatched. CDR3 bases: TGTGCCAGCAGCTCGCGGACAGGGGTCAACAATCAGCCCCAGCATTTT. This gives the protein CASSSRTGVNNQPQHF. Full variable domain (rest looked up from reference TRBV5-6 and TRBJ1-5): DAGVTQSPTHLIKTRGQQVTLRCSPKSGHDTVSWYQQALGQGPQFIFQYYEEEERQRGNFPDRFSGHQFPNYSSELNVNALLLGDSALYLCASSSRTGVNNQPQHFGDGTRLSIL.

This clone was detected once. This chain uses TRBV5-1 with TRBJ2-1, with 11 positions matching TRBD2. Losses at the gene ends were 3 bases for V and 10 bases for J; bases not matched to a gene: 9. Germline CDR1 reads SGHRS; CDR2 reads YFSETQ. This CDR3 has 15 residues. CDR3 in amino acids: CASSSLAGVESEQFF. The CDR3 DNA is TGCGCCAGCAGCTCACTAGCGGGGGTAGAAAGCGAGCAGTTCTTC.

This clone came up many times. The chain combines TRBV7-9 with TRBJ2-1; D is ambiguous. The CDR3 is 14 amino acids. Germline CDR1 and CDR2: SEHNR and FQNEAQ (reference sequence). The germline V and J ends were trimmed by 3 bases and 8 bases, with 14 bases remaining between them. CDR3 sequence: CASSFGTASDEQFF. Here the CDR3 DNA reads TGTGCCAGCAGCTTTGGTACAGCATCGGATGAGCAGTTCTTC.

This clone was counted ten times or more. This chain joins TRBV11-2 and TRBJ1-3; weak D call: TRBD1 (5 bases). CDR1 SGHAT and CDR2 FQNNGV come from the germline V gene. Trimming took off 5 bases at V and 0 bases at J, with 11 bases between the two ends. The CDR3 is made up of 15 amino acids. The CDR3 region is CASSTLDSSGNTIYF. As DNA, the CDR3 is TGTGCCAGCAGCACTCTCGACAGCTCTGGAAACACCATATATTTT.

This clone was observed a few times. This is likely a read error, given that the CDR3 carries no conserved phenylalanine or tryptophan at its end. The J gene is TRBJ2-7, the V gene TRBV6-2 or TRBV6-3; 7 bases fit TRBD1. The CDR3 totals 14 residues. V gave up 6 bases and J gave up 5 bases; unmatched junction bases: 10. Germline V gene lookup returns CDR1 MNHEY and CDR2 SVGEGT. CDR3 nucleotides: TGTGCCAGCAGGACCGGGAAAGGGGGCAACGAGCAGTACTTA. The encoded protein is CASRTGKGGNEQYL.

This clone ranks as medium-sized (0.01 to 0.1%). The rearrangement joins TRBV11-3 to TRBJ2-7; 12 bases map to TRBD2. V was clipped by 4 bases and J by 6 bases; unmatched bases: 7. The CDR3 extends over 15 amino acids. Per germline, CDR1 SGHNT and CDR2 YENEEA. This CDR3 is CASSSTLAGGSEQYF. CDR3 sequence (DNA): TGTGCCAGCAGCTCGACACTAGCGGGAGGATCCGAGCAGTACTTC.

Many counts were recorded for this clone. V usage is TRBV5-4 and J usage is TRBJ2-7; unclear D gene. The V and J ends lost 2 bases and 1 base respectively, with 7 bases between them. CDR1 SGHNT and CDR2 YYREEE come from the germline V gene (reference sequence). The CDR3 contains 13 residues. DNA of the CDR3: TGTGCCAGCAGCTTTGGCAGTTCCTACGAGCAGTACTTC. Amino acid sequence: CASSFGSSYEQYF. Using reference TRBV5-4 and TRBJ2-7 for the parts outside the CDR3, the full variable domain is ETGVTQSPTHLIKTRGQQVTLRCSSQSGHNTVSWYQQALGQGPQFIFQYYREEENGRGNFPPRFSGLQFPNYSSELNVNALELDDSALYLCASSFGSSYEQYFGPGTRLTVT.

Comments on this clone: This may be a read error: a much more frequent sequence differs by one nucleotide. The sample contains more than one DNA sequence encoding this CDR3. The chain carries TRBV9 and TRBJ2-1; 9 bases are shared with TRBD2. CDR3 length: 13 amino acids. V dropped 7 bases and J dropped 8; count of bases not matched to a gene: 7. Germline CDR1 SGDLS, CDR2 YYNGEE. The CDR3 sequence: CASSGLADYEQFF. For the CDR3, the DNA is TGTGCCAGCTCGGGACTAGCCGACTATGAGCAGTTCTTC.

This clone is categorized as medium-sized. This chain uses TRBV28 with TRBJ2-1; D might be TRBD2 (6 bases). Germline CDR1 and CDR2: MDHEN and SYDVKM. The CDR3 spans 15 residues. Trimming took 7 bases from V and 4 from J, leaving 17 bases between them. CDR3 protein: CASNLGGSFYNEQFF. The CDR3 region has the DNA TGTGCCAGCAACCTCGGAGGGAGTTTTTACAATGAGCAGTTCTTC.

The table lists this clone with many counts. The CDR3 sequence is CASSPAQGTPYEQYF. In DNA, the CDR3 is TGTGCCAGCTCACCAGCACAGGGGACTCCCTACGAGCAGTACTTC. The chain carries TRBV18 and TRBJ2-7; D is perhaps TRBD1 (7 bases). Germline V gene lookup returns CDR1 KGHSH and CDR2 LQKENI. The length of the CDR3 is 15 residues. The V and J ends lost 2 bases and 2 bases respectively, with 13 bases between them. The whole variable domain, remainder taken from reference TRBV18 and TRBJ2-7, is NAGVMQNPRHLVRRRGQEARLRCSPMKGHSHVYWYRQLPEEGLKFMVYLQKENIIDESGMPKERFSAEFPKEGPSILRIQQVVRGDSAAYFCASSPAQGTPYEQYFGPGTRLTVT.